This TCR beta chain was captured in a study of somatic mutations in cytotoxic T cells in rheumatoid arthritis. Between the trimmed V and J ends, which lost 1 base and 7 bases, there was a span of 5 bases. This CDR3 contains 12 residues. CDR1 and CDR2 (germline): SEHNR, FQNEAQ (reference sequence). The protocol was immunoSEQ multiplex PCR, while the TCRdb copy is restricted to in-frame clones and leaves out a portion. The sample yields 20,000 to 25,000 clones, around 84% seen once. Study observations and caveats: Some patients, about an eighth of the roughly 65, had a largest CD8+ clone that exceeded 20% of CD8+ cells. Rising age went with increasing CD8+ clonality in rheumatoid arthritis patients; healthy controls showed no such increase. TRBV07 showed slight underrepresentation in rheumatoid arthritis patients, unadjusted for multiple comparisons.

On this clone itself: Its target is unknown.

Both CD4+ and CD8+ cells were separated through positive magnetic bead selection, and their purity was verified using flow cytometry. The sequenced sample was CD8+ T cells sorted from blood. The chain links TRBV7-9 to TRBJ2-1; D is uncertain. The sequence was collected from a woman aged 45-59 years in good health. DNA for the CDR3: TGTGCCAGCAGCTTAGATCGGAATGAGCAGTTCTTC. Translated: CASSLDRNEQFF. Based on the CDR3 plus reference TRBV7-9 and TRBJ2-1, the full variable domain is DTGVSQNPRHKITKRGQNVTFRCDPISEHNRLYWYRQTLGQGPEFLTYFQNEAQLEKSRLLSDRFSAERPKGSFSTLEIQRTEQGDSAMYLCASSLDRNEQFFGPGTRLTVL.